The 2 T cell receptor beta chains given below trace back to one sample, sequenced in a study of blood T cell repertoires in COVID-19. The protocol was immunoSEQ multiplex PCR, while the TCRdb copy is restricted to in-frame clones and leaves out a portion. The sample consists of about 180,000 clones, more than 75% of them appearing once. The sequenced material came from PBMCs or T cells enriched from blood (not recorded which). The source of these receptors is a man aged 55 to 69 who had been exposed to COVID-19.

The rearrangement uses TRBV7-2 and TRBJ2-1, with 13 bases that match TRBD2. CDR3 size: 15 residues. With 3 bases clipped from V and 7 bases from J, the junction kept 3 bases outside the gene matches. From germline, CDR1 is SGHTA and CDR2 FQGNSA. The DNA for the CDR3 is TGTGCCAGCAGCTTGCGGACTAGCGGGAGAAATGAGCAGTTCTTC. It yields the protein CASSLRTSGRNEQFF.

The table lists this clone with a few counts. This rearrangement joins TRBV24-1 to TRBJ1-2, with 7 bases that match TRBD1. The trim removed 4 bases at V and 4 bases at J, leaving 11 bases unmatched. This CDR3 is 16 amino acids long. Germline assignment: CDR1 KGHDR and CDR2 SFDVKD. The CDR3 sequence: CATSDLRGGRSYGYTF. The CDR3 DNA reads TGTGCCACCAGTGACCTTCGAGGGGGCAGAAGCTATGGCTACACCTTC.